This is a list of T cell receptor beta chains from one sample in a study of post-analysis software for immune sequencing data. TCRdb re-called the PCR reads through MiXCR, storing one row per CDR3 protein. The sample contains about 770,000 distinct CDR3 sequences, around 42% of which appear only once. The sample comprised blood. Source of these receptors: a girl aged 5 to 17 with multiple sclerosis. Each CDR3 is given with its conserved first and last residue. The D gene is left open where the match is weak.

CDR3 protein | D gene | J gene | V gene
CASSLFPNTEAFF | - | TRBJ1-1 | TRBV7-2
CASSRSIAGGHEQYF | TRBD2 | - | TRBV6-5
CASSQVGGLGGYTF | - | TRBJ1-2 | TRBV3-1
CASSFSRSSYNERFF | - | TRBJ2-1 | TRBV7-7
CASSFRDRGAYEQYF | TRBD1 | TRBJ2-7 | TRBV27
CASSQEERTTDTQYF | - | TRBJ2-3 | TRBV4-2
CASSEPFSSNRNTEAFF | - | TRBJ1-1 | TRBV7-2
CAISAGTGNYGYTF | - | TRBJ1-2 | TRBV10-3
CATSTLAGPSTDTQYF | TRBD2 | TRBJ2-3 | TRBV24-1
CASGLTRDQPQHF | - | TRBJ1-5 | TRBV12-5
CASSSGQGAGANVLTF | TRBD1 | TRBJ2-6 | TRBV18
CASSLYGGQGSQPQHF | TRBD1 | TRBJ1-5 | TRBV28
CASTRLAAYQETQYF | TRBD2 | TRBJ2-5 | TRBV5-6
CASSVGGAASPKNIQYF | - | TRBJ2-4 | TRBV9
CATPVGGPGANEKLFF | - | TRBJ1-4 | TRBV7-6
CASSYAGAYYEQYF | - | TRBJ2-7 | TRBV7-9
CASSYSGRFTDTQYF | TRBD2 | TRBJ2-3 | TRBV27
CASSLGATSGASYEQYF | TRBD2 | TRBJ2-7 | TRBV7-9
CASSPQWTDQETQYF | - | TRBJ2-5 | TRBV28
CASVSANYGYTF | - | TRBJ1-2 | TRBV7-9
CASSYVLAGDTQYF | TRBD2 | TRBJ2-3 | TRBV6-6
CASSEFFGPVEGDTQYF | - | TRBJ2-3 | TRBV25-1
CASSVPGEGVLVTDTQYF | - | TRBJ2-3 | TRBV9
CASSQDWDSQETQYF | TRBD1 | TRBJ2-5 | TRBV14
CSALGQGDEQYF | TRBD1 | TRBJ2-7 | TRBV29-1
CASSFAPQGRSYNEQFF | - | TRBJ2-1 | TRBV13
CASSLSGGNNEQFF | - | TRBJ2-1 | TRBV7-6
CASRQGDVNTEAFF | - | TRBJ1-1 | TRBV6-1
CASRATGRPEQYF | - | TRBJ2-7 | TRBV25-1
CASSRLANTDTQYF | - | TRBJ2-3 | TRBV27
CASSQDSPPGTLKEKLFF | - | TRBJ1-4 | TRBV4-1
CSASPPTVQETQYF | - | TRBJ2-5 | TRBV20-1
CASSEWPANQETQYF | - | TRBJ2-5 | TRBV10-2
CASSHVGQGDEQYF | TRBD1 | TRBJ2-7 | TRBV4-3
CASSQTSGGHGEQYF | TRBD2 | TRBJ2-5 | TRBV7-9
CASSLLAGSSYNEQFF | TRBD2 | TRBJ2-1 | TRBV7-9
CASSLLLDRGVYGYTF | TRBD1 | TRBJ1-2 | TRBV12-3/TRBV12-4
CVSSSPGREAFF | - | TRBJ1-1 | TRBV7-6
CASSPPGNYRNEQFF | - | TRBJ2-1 | TRBV27
CAGSDGINEKLFF | - | TRBJ1-4 | TRBV28
CATSRDFPTGGGEKLFF | TRBD1 | TRBJ1-4 | TRBV15
CASSLRGGGEQYF | - | - | TRBV12-3/TRBV12-4
CSVESPSYEQYF | - | TRBJ2-7 | TRBV29-1
CSASLGLLLGDEQYF | TRBD2 | TRBJ2-5 | TRBV20-1
CASSETRSGNTIYF | - | TRBJ1-3 | TRBV2
CASSYFGGSVYEQYF | TRBD2 | TRBJ2-7 | TRBV6-5
CASHTGQENSPLHF | - | TRBJ1-6 | TRBV27
CASSQARVSEQYF | - | TRBJ2-7 | TRBV14
CASSALGSLTVQYF | - | TRBJ2-7 | TRBV9
CASSLSKQAYEQYF | - | TRBJ2-7 | TRBV7-8
CASSGGLSEQYF | - | - | TRBV7-9
CASITTGDGTEAFF | TRBD1 | TRBJ1-1 | TRBV12-3/TRBV12-4
CASSQSGTLNNEQFF | TRBD2 | TRBJ2-1 | TRBV7-9
CASSASGGVMEQFF | - | TRBJ2-1 | TRBV9
CSARAGARYEQYF | TRBD2 | TRBJ2-7 | TRBV20-1
CSARDISEQYF | - | TRBJ2-7 | TRBV20-1